These 9 T cell receptor beta chains were sequenced from one sample in a study of T cell responses to AZD1222 COVID-19 vaccine (dated by TCRdb to about 2021). The time point label here, explained by the study, means: about 28 days (+/-7) after the second vaccine dose. The method was the immunoSEQ multiplex PCR assay. The source is immuneACCESS, and TCRdb retained only in-frame sequences with V and J called. Part of the clones is not carried over; for the studies checked, unresolved V genes explain less than half of this, and the remainder is unexplained. For this sample the table gives about 150,000 clones, of which roughly 90% were detected only once. The ten largest clones capture about 1.4% of the sample. Sequencing was performed on peripheral blood, taken 28 days after the second AZD1222 dose. The receptors shown here come from an adult who received the AZD1222 COVID-19 vaccine.

J is TRBJ1-5 and V is TRBV9; no reliable D call. Germline CDR1 is SGDLS and CDR2 is YYNGEE. This CDR3 is built from 13 residues. Trimming left V 0 bases short and J 8 bases short, with 9 bases between. For the CDR3, the DNA is TGTGCCAGCAGCGTAGGTCCCCTCGAGCCCCAGCATTTT. Protein sequence: CASSVGPLEPQHF.

This sequence joins TRBV19 and TRBJ1-4; tentatively, D is TRBD1 (5 bases). V was cut by 5 bases and J by 5 bases, with 9 bases left in between. Germline CDR1 LNHDA, CDR2 SQIVND (reference sequence). The CDR3 totals 13 residues. The CDR3 bases are TGTGCCAGTAGTCCCCACAGGAATGAAAAACTGTTTTTT. This gives the protein CASSPHRNEKLFF.

The V gene is TRBV12-1, the J gene TRBJ1-5; the table's D call, TRBD1, was not checked against the DNA. TRBV12-1 is noted as a pseudogene. The CDR3 contains 14 residues. The CDR3 nucleotides are TGTGCCAGCAGCCCAGGGGTTAGCAATCAGCCCCAGCATTTT. This encodes CASSPGVSNQPQHF.

The chain joins TRBV2 to TRBJ1-2, with unresolved D. The CDR3 is 12 amino acids. Germline CDR1 is SNHLY and CDR2 is FYNNEI. Trimming cost V 1 base and J 8 bases, with 8 bases left between them. The CDR3 reads CASSEGFSGYTF. The CDR3 DNA is TGTGCCAGCAGTGAAGGGTTTTCCGGCTACACCTTC.

The chain employs TRBV7-2 and TRBJ1-1; a weak D match, TRBD1 (5 bases). This CDR3 contains 14 residues. Trimming pared 3 bases from V and 2 bases from J, leaving 10 bases between. Germline lookup yields CDR1 SGHTA and CDR2 FQGNSA. CDR3 amino acids: CASSLSGSNTEAFF. CDR3 in DNA: TGTGCCAGCAGCTTGTCAGGGAGTAACACTGAAGCTTTCTTT. Together with reference TRBV7-2 and TRBJ1-1, the CDR3 gives the full variable domain: GAGVSQSPSNKVTEKGKDVELRCDPISGHTALYWYRQSLGQGLEFLIYFQGNSAPDKSGLPSDRFSAERTGGSVSTLTIQRTQQEDSAVYLCASSLSGSNTEAFFGQGTRLTVV.

The genes are TRBV5-6 and TRBJ1-3; D unclear. The CDR3 sequence is 16 residues long. CDR1 and CDR2 (germline): SGHDT, YYEEEE. V was trimmed by 4 bases and J by 8 bases, leaving 22 bases between them. CDR3 sequence (DNA): TGTGCCAGCAGCCGTGGACCGGGGTTGGATTGGTACACCATATATTTT. The encoded protein is CASSRGPGLDWYTIYF. Supplemented by reference TRBV5-6 and TRBJ1-3, the full variable domain reads DAGVTQSPTHLIKTRGQQVTLRCSPKSGHDTVSWYQQALGQGPQFIFQYYEEEERQRGNFPDRFSGHQFPNYSSELNVNALLLGDSALYLCASSRGPGLDWYTIYFGEGSWLTVV.

The count of this clone is one. V usage is TRBV7-9 and J usage is TRBJ1-2; D is uncertain. Germline V gene sequence: CDR1 SEHNR, CDR2 FQNEAQ (reference sequence). The ends were cut back, 1 base at V and 3 bases at J, with 9 bases in the middle. The CDR3 is made up of 14 amino acids. CDR3 in amino acids: CASSLVGNDYGYTF. DNA for the CDR3: TGTGCCAGCAGCTTAGTAGGGAATGACTATGGCTACACCTTC.

The chain links TRBV4-2 to TRBJ2-5; possible D gene TRBD1, 6 bases. Germline CDR1 LGHNA, CDR2 YNFKEQ. V lost 1 base, J lost 1 base, and 7 bases lay in between. There are 14 residues in the CDR3. The CDR3 region is CASSQGGPQETQYF. CDR3 DNA: TGTGCCAGCAGCCAAGGGGGGCCCCAAGAGACCCAGTACTTC.

The chain joins TRBV15 to TRBJ2-1; TRBD1 might be the D (6 bases). The CDR3 sequence is 15 residues long. The germline CDR1 and CDR2 sequences are LNHNV and YYDKDF (reference sequence). Trimming took off 0 bases at V and 8 bases at J, with 14 bases between the two ends. The CDR3 spells CATSREQGMVDEQFF. The DNA of the CDR3 is TGTGCCACCAGCAGAGAGCAGGGGATGGTCGATGAGCAGTTCTTC.